This T cell receptor (beta chain) was identified in a study of human thymus T cells. The study's findings and limits: In unrelated individuals, thymic repertoires overlapped highly, according to related research. Both thymic and peripheral blood repertoires showed apparently biased V and J usage.

Assay: immunoSEQ multiplex PCR; the TCRdb copy retains only in-frame clones and omits some. The sample lists around 70,000 clones, roughly 96% occurring once. As for this clone: Its cognate antigen is unknown.

Corrective cardiac surgery supplied the resected thymus tissue. Immunologically healthy infants in Finland undergoing congenital heart defect surgery were the donors. With 1 base clipped from V and 1 base from J, the junction kept 8 bases outside the gene matches. CDR1 and CDR2 (germline): SGHAT, FQNNGV. The CDR3 runs to 17 residues. The chain links TRBV11-2 to TRBJ2-3, with 7 positions matching TRBD2. The TCR sequence derives from a girl in the first two years of life with a congenital heart defect but otherwise immunologically healthy. Material for sequencing was thymus tissue. The CDR3 coding sequence is TGTGCCAGCAGCTTAGCCGGACTAGTTCAGCGCACAGATACGCAGTATTTT. Protein sequence: CASSLAGLVQRTDTQYF.